This is a list of T cell receptor beta chains from one sample in a study of blood T cell repertoires in COVID-19. Assay used: immunoSEQ multiplex PCR; TCRdb lists only in-frame clones, some missing. Among about 100,000 clones listed, less than 75% were seen once. The sample consisted of peripheral blood. The receptors derive from a woman in her 40s with acute or convalescent COVID-19. The CDR3 runs from the conserved cysteine through the conserved F or W. The D gene is left open where the match is weak. The size entry is marked missing in some rows and otherwise reads once, few, many or a size class.

cdr3_nt cdr3_aa j_call d_call clone_size v_call
TGCGCCAGCGGCAGGATACAAGATACGCAGTATTTT CASGRIQDTQYF TRBJ2-3 . . TRBV10-2
TGTGCCAGCAAGGAGGGGGCTGCTAATGAAAAACTGTTTTTT CASKEGAANEKLFF TRBJ1-4 TRBD1 . TRBV2
TGCGCCAGCAGCTGGGGGGGCGAGACTGAAGCTTTCTTT CASSWGGETEAFF TRBJ1-1 . once TRBV5-1
TGTGCCAGCAGGGGTCTTTCGGGAGGCAATCAGCCCCAGCATTTT CASRGLSGGNQPQHF TRBJ1-5 . . TRBV28
TGTGCCAGCAGTTCCTGGACAGGGCGGGATGAAAAACTGTTTTTT CASSSWTGRDEKLFF TRBJ1-4 TRBD1 . TRBV6-1
TGTGCCAGCAGTGGACAAGTATACACCGGGGAGCTGTTTTTT CASSGQVYTGELFF TRBJ2-2 . once TRBV2
TGTGCCAGCAGCTTCAGCGGAAAGGGATCCTACGAGCAGTACTTC CASSFSGKGSYEQYF TRBJ2-7 . . TRBV7-2
TGTGCCAGCAGCCAGGACAGGGCTAACACAGATACGCAGTATTTT CASSQDRANTDTQYF TRBJ2-3 TRBD1 . TRBV3-1/TRBV3-2
TGTGCCAGCAGCCAAGCATCAGGGATAGGCTATGGCTACACCTTC CASSQASGIGYGYTF TRBJ1-2 . . TRBV3-1/TRBV3-2
TGTGCCAGCAAAAGCGGGGGGCCCACGGGTGAGCAGTTCTTC CASKSGGPTGEQFF TRBJ2-1 TRBD2 few TRBV28